The sequence of this TCR beta chain was determined in a study of memory CD4+ T cells and cytomegalovirus serostatus. Study context: Healthy Belgian adult donors included roughly nine CMV-positive and 24 CMV-negative people.

Study-wide results and limits: Suggested: most of the CMV-linked TCR signature lies in CD4+ memory cells. Each of 67 CMV-associated TCRbeta sequences occurred in one to five individuals.

The table lists this clone with a count of one. Its target is unknown. The length of the CDR3 is 12 residues. CDR1 and CDR2 (germline): SNHLY, FYNNEI. J lost 3 bases, V lost 10 bases, and 4 bases had no gene match. As processed by the authors: After removing out-of-frame reads, 2,204,828 distinct TCRbeta sequences remained. The data were produced by immunoSEQ multiplex PCR, yet TCRdb's version contains in-frame clones alone and is incomplete. V, J and clone size are taken as reported in that table, and D and trimming were inferred from the DNA itself. The table records some 67,000 clones, more than 75% of them present only once. Single viable CD3+CD4+CD8-CD45RO+ cells were sorted as the memory CD4+ T cells.

The sequenced sample consisted of memory CD4+ T cells from blood. The chain employs TRBV2 and TRBJ2-7, with 9 bases fitting TRBD1. This TCR was recovered from an adult in good health and CMV-seropositive. The CDR3 nucleotides are TGTGCCACCAAGACAGGGGGCTACGAGCAGTACTTC. It yields the protein CATKTGGYEQYF.